This T cell receptor beta chain derives from a study of cytomegalovirus exposure and HLA in healthy donors. Primers included in the PCR were 60 Vbeta and 13 Jbeta primers. Data came from immunoSEQ multiplex PCR; TCRdb stores just in-frame clones and leaves some out. The sample records approximately 150,000 clones, roughly 65% being singletons. A single count supports this clone. The CDR3 runs 14 residues. Losses at the gene ends were 11 bases for V and 8 bases for J; bases not matched to a gene: 13. From germline, CDR1 is ENHRY and CDR2 SYGVKD. The receptor was derived from a man aged 18 to 30 in good health and CMV-seropositive. The chain uses TRBV10-3 and TRBJ2-1, with TRBD2 matching 9 bases. Source material: PBMCs. The CDR3 region is CALKTGTSSDEQFF. CDR3 bases: TGTGCCCTTAAAACCGGGACTAGCAGCGATGAGCAGTTCTTC.